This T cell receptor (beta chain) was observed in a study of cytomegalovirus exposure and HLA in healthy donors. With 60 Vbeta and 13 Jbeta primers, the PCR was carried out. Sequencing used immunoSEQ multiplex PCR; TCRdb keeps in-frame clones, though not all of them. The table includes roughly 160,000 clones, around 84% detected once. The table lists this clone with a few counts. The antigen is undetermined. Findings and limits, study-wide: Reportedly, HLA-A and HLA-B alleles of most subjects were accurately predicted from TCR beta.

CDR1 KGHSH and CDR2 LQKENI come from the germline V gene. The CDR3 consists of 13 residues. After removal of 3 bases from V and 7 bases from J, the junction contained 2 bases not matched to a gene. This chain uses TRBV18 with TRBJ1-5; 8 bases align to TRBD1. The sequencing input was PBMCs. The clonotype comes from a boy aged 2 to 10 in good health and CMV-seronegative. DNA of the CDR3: TGTGCCAGCTCACCGACAGGGGCCCAGCCCCAGCATTTT. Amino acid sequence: CASSPTGAQPQHF.